This T cell receptor beta chain stems from a study of long-term antiretroviral therapy in people with HIV. Study observations and caveats: The study found narrower CDR3 length ranges in HIV repertoires than in controls. Every time point showed a repertoire led by clones expanded before ART. Blood dates from the mid-2000s to the late 2010s, possibly under older ART regimens.

Sequencing used immunoSEQ v3.0 at survey level. TCRdb's table, derived via immunoSEQ multiplex PCR, lists solely in-frame clones and lacks some. The table includes fewer than 35,000 clones, approximately 80% detected once. The ends were cut back, 3 bases at V and 6 bases at J, with 5 bases in the middle. Germline V CDR1 and CDR2: SGHDN, FVKESK. The CDR3 consists of 11 residues. This clone was seen more than once but under ten times. The target antigen is unknown. The source of this sequence is a woman aged 50 to 60 with HIV. This chain connects TRBV14 to TRBJ1-2, with no clear D. The sample here was unsorted PBMCs, taken 3.1 years after starting antiretroviral therapy. The CDR3 region has the DNA TGTGCCAGCAGCCACGGGGATGGCTACACCTTC. Translation: CASSHGDGYTF.